The present TCR beta chain was sequenced within a study of cytomegalovirus exposure and HLA in healthy donors. Amplification used 60 Vbeta primers and 13 Jbeta primers. In the authors' methods: Later work found around 85 million unique TCR beta chains, with approximately 12 million shared. Clones were read by immunoSEQ multiplex PCR, and TCRdb kept only the in-frame ones, dropping some. That table furnishes V, J and clone size, whereas the DNA furnished D and trimming. The sample comprises fewer than 200,000 clones, roughly 80% of which are singletons, and 1.9% rests with the top ten. CDR3 length equals 15 residues. Per germline, CDR1 MNHNS and CDR2 SASEGT. The V segment lost 7 bases and the J segment 2 bases; nucleotides outside the gene matches: 5. This clone showed up just once. Its antigen is as yet unknown. Findings of the study overall: Later analysis showed most CMV-associated TCR beta chains appearing HLA-restricted. Among the CMV-associated chains, a few were confirmed in vitro as specific for CMV antigens. TCR beta V- and J-gene trimming, according to a later analysis, was linked to a missense DCLRE1C variant.

The sequencing sample was made of PBMCs. The receptor was derived from a human donor in good health. The chain uses TRBV6-1 and TRBJ2-3, with 11 bases lining up with TRBD2. The CDR3 DNA reads as TGTGCCAGCACCGGGACTAGCGGAATCACAGATACGCAGTATTTT. Translated: CASTGTSGITDTQYF.